The 19 T cell receptor beta chains given below trace back to one sample, sequenced in a study of T cell responses to AZD1222 COVID-19 vaccine. TCRdb keeps only in-frame clones here, not all; method: immunoSEQ multiplex PCR. The sample yields some 170,000 clones, about 92% seen once. The sample consisted of peripheral blood, taken 28 days after the second AZD1222 dose. Receptors originate from an adult who received the AZD1222 COVID-19 vaccine.

The V call is TRBV10-3, the J call TRBJ1-2; TRBD1 is a possible D gene (6 bases). Germline V gene data show CDR1 as ENHRY and CDR2 as SYGVKD. Trimming took 10 bases from V and 0 from J, leaving 27 bases between them. The CDR3 extends over 18 amino acids. The CDR3 sequence: CATSRTTTQGFTNYGYTF. The CDR3 nucleotides are TGTGCCACTAGCAGGACAACTACTCAGGGGTTTACTAACTATGGCTACACCTTC.

The chain carries TRBV6-5 and TRBJ2-1; D ambiguous. The V gene lost 0 bases and the J gene lost 4 bases, with 10 bases spanning the gap. Germline CDR1 and CDR2: MNHEY and SVGAGI. This CDR3 spans 15 amino acids. CDR3 in amino acids: CASSYSIEGYNEQFF. Written as DNA, the CDR3 is TGTGCCAGCAGTTACTCGATAGAAGGGTACAATGAGCAGTTCTTC.

This clone appeared once. The V call is TRBV20-1, the J call TRBJ1-2; D call uncertain. The CDR3 length is 15 residues. With 3 bases removed from V and 5 bases from J, the gap between germline ends came to 19 bases. The germline CDR1 and CDR2 sequences are DFQATT and SNEGSKA (reference sequence). The CDR3 region has the DNA TGCAGTGCTAGTCTTGAGGTCAGGACGGCTTATGGCTACACCTTC. It codes for CSASLEVRTAYGYTF.

The rearrangement links TRBV5-1 to TRBJ1-4; 7 nucleotides agree with TRBD1. The CDR3 spans 15 residues. Unmatched junction bases numbered 6, after V lost 0 bases and J lost 7 bases. Germline V lookup: CDR1 SGHRS, CDR2 YFSETQ. The CDR3 DNA sequence: TGCGCCAGCAGCTTGGCCAAGGCAGGGGGTGAAAAACTGTTTTTT. Its protein product is CASSLAKAGGEKLFF.

This clone was seen only once. The chain is built from TRBV19 and TRBJ2-2; D is undetermined. Germline CDR1 LNHDA, CDR2 SQIVND (reference sequence). The CDR3 consists of 14 residues. Trimming pared 5 bases from V and 10 bases from J, leaving 17 bases between. CDR3 sequence reads: CASSAPLRSSELFF. The CDR3 DNA sequence: TGTGCCAGTAGTGCTCCCCTAAGAAGTTCGGAGCTGTTTTTT.

The chain employs TRBV5-1 and TRBJ1-2; 8 nucleotides line up with TRBD1. V trimming: 0 bases; J trimming: 7 bases; junction bases outside the gene matches: 5. The CDR3 length is 14 residues. Per the germline V gene, CDR1 is SGHRS and CDR2 is YFSETQ. CDR3 sequence reads: CASSLGPGGGGYTF. The CDR3 bases are TGCGCCAGCAGCTTGGGACCAGGGGGCGGTGGCTACACCTTC.

J is TRBJ2-3 and V is TRBV6-6; 8 nucleotides match TRBD2. The CDR3 runs to 15 residues. Looked up from germline, CDR1 is MNHNY and CDR2 is SVGAGI (reference sequence). Losses at the gene ends were 0 bases for V and 5 bases for J; bases not matched to a gene: 4. As DNA, the CDR3 is TGTGCCAGCAGTTACTCTGCGGGGGGACAAGATACGCAGTATTTT. Translation gives CASSYSAGGQDTQYF.

V is TRBV3-1 (or the pseudogene TRBV3-2) and J is TRBJ1-1; D remains ambiguous. There are 15 residues in the CDR3. Trimming left V 1 base short and J 3 bases short, with 12 bases between. In germline, CDR1 is LGHDT, CDR2 YNNKEL (reference sequence). The CDR3 sequence: CASSQVLSLYTEAFF. The CDR3 DNA reads TGTGCCAGCAGCCAAGTGCTCAGCCTTTACACTGAAGCTTTCTTT.

The V gene is TRBV12-3 or TRBV12-4, the J gene TRBJ1-1, with D hard to call. The CDR3 totals 13 residues. V was shortened by 3 bases and J by 4 bases, with 9 bases between the two germline ends. The CDR3 nucleotides read TGTGCCAGCAGTTTGCGCCCGGGCACTGAAGCTTTCTTT. Amino acids: CASSLRPGTEAFF.

This clone has just one count. The rearrangement uses TRBV21-1 and TRBJ2-3. TRBV21-1 is noted as a pseudogene. This CDR3 is 15 amino acids long. CDR3 nucleotides: TGTGCCAGCAGCAAAGCGGCAGCTAGCACAGATACGCAGTATTTT. Translation gives CASSKAAASTDTQYF.

The chain uses TRBV6-4 and TRBJ1-1, with 8 positions matching TRBD1. The CDR3 has 13 residues. The germline gives CDR1 MRHNA, CDR2 SNTAGT. Trimming took 9 bases from V and 4 from J; bases not matched to a gene: 7. This chain's CDR3 is CASSTGGGTEAFF. CDR3 sequence (DNA): TGTGCCAGTAGCACAGGGGGAGGCACTGAAGCTTTCTTT.

This chain links TRBV6-5 with TRBJ1-5; D gene unclear. This CDR3 is built from 13 residues. V was shortened by 4 bases and J by 2 bases, with 6 bases between the two germline ends. Per germline, CDR1 MNHEY and CDR2 SVGAGI. The CDR3 coding sequence is TGTGCCAGCAGTTCCCTGGGCAATCAGCCCCAGCATTTT. Residues: CASSSLGNQPQHF.

This clone showed up just once. V usage is TRBV4-1 and J usage is TRBJ1-2; no firm D call. CDR1 MGHRA and CDR2 YSYEKL come from the germline V gene. There are 14 residues in the CDR3. Trimming pared 0 bases from V and 3 bases from J, leaving 8 bases between. CDR3 amino acids: CASSQDLSHYGYTF. DNA of the CDR3: TGCGCCAGCAGCCAAGATCTCTCACACTATGGCTACACCTTC.

V gene TRBV6-5 combines with J gene TRBJ1-2; D gene unclear. The CDR3 totals 13 residues. V was cut by 5 bases and J by 1 base, with 8 bases left in between. Germline loops: CDR1 MNHEY, CDR2 SVGAGI. In DNA form, the CDR3 reads TGTGCCAGCAGTACGTGGGGTAACTATGGCTACACCTTC. As protein: CASSTWGNYGYTF.

The V gene is TRBV19, the J gene TRBJ1-2, with TRBD1 matching over 9 bases. V lost 5 bases and J lost 8; bases outside the gene matches: 6. This CDR3 contains 13 residues. The germline V gene encodes CDR1 LNHDA and CDR2 SQIVND (reference sequence). This CDR3 reads CASSPDRGGGYTF. The CDR3 nucleotides are TGTGCCAGTAGTCCGGACAGGGGTGGGGGCTACACCTTC.

J is TRBJ2-1 and V is TRBV5-6, with D perhaps matching TRBD2 (6 bases). The ends were cut back, 7 bases at V and 4 bases at J, with 9 bases in the middle. This CDR3 spans 12 amino acids. The germline V gene has CDR1 SGHDT and CDR2 YYEEEE. The CDR3 nucleotides are TGTGCCAGCGGGGGGTTGTACAATGAGCAGTTCTTC. Amino acid sequence: CASGGLYNEQFF.

The chain links TRBV9 to TRBJ1-6, with D maybe TRBD1 (5 bases). This CDR3 comprises 16 residues. CDR1 is SGDLS, CDR2 YYNGEE, per germline. Trimming pared 3 bases from V and 6 bases from J, leaving 16 bases between. The CDR3: CASSGGVNIRNSPLHF. The CDR3, as DNA: TGTGCCAGCAGCGGGGGGGTTAACATTCGTAATTCACCCCTCCACTTT.

This clone was counted only a few times. J is TRBJ2-1 and V is TRBV27; weak D call: TRBD2 (5 bases). The CDR3 sequence is 12 residues long. Germline loops: CDR1 MNHEY, CDR2 SMNVEV (reference sequence). Trimming stripped 4 bases from V and 8 bases from J, with 9 bases between. CDR3 coding DNA: TGTGCCAGCAGTTCCAGCGGCTATGAGCAGTTCTTC. It is translated as CASSSSGYEQFF.

This chain joins TRBV30 and TRBJ1-6; 8 bases fit TRBD1. V was pared by 1 base and J by 9 bases, with 2 bases of the junction left unmatched. The CDR3 runs to 13 residues. From germline, CDR1 is GTSNPN and CDR2 SVGIG (reference sequence). The CDR3 region has the DNA TGTGCCTGGAGTGGACAGGGGCGTTCACCCCTCCACTTT. This gives the protein CAWSGQGRSPLHF.